The source of this T cell receptor beta chain is a study of regulatory T cells in long-lasting Graves disease. Indicated time point: newly diagnosed GD, antithyroid drugs for less than 3 months. RNA from PBMCs was the source of the TCR library. This clonotype was counted many times. To make TCR beta libraries, researchers used iRepertoire HTBI primers and Arm-PCR of CDR3 regions. TCRdb independently ran MiXCR on the multiplex PCR reads; one entry per CDR3 protein. The sample gives 350,000 to 500,000 distinct CDR3 sequences, around 15% of which show up once; 20% to 25% is in the top ten. CDR3 length: 15 residues. Germline CDR1 DFQATT, CDR2 SNEGSKA (reference sequence). With 6 bases removed from V and 2 bases from J, the gap between germline ends came to 19 bases. This sample also belongs to another study, concerning T cells in Graves' hyperthyroidism and ophthalmopathy. That report adds: Diagnosis rested on symptoms, serum thyroxine and TRAb, thyroid ultrasound, and orbital computed tomography.

The chain carries TRBV20-1 and TRBJ2-5; tentative D call: TRBD1 (5 bases). The specimen was peripheral blood mononuclear cells (PBMCs), collected at new diagnosis, from a patient treated with antithyroid drugs. The clonotype originates from a young woman with Graves disease. CDR3 sequence (DNA): TGCAGTGCACAGAACGGCCTAGGGGTGCAAGAGACCCAGTACTTC. It encodes CSAQNGLGVQETQYF.